A selection of T cell receptor beta chains follows, all from one sample in a study of cytomegalovirus exposure and HLA in healthy donors. Assay: immunoSEQ multiplex PCR; the TCRdb copy retains only in-frame clones and omits some. This table has some 150,000 clones, over 75% appearing once. Sequenced sample: PBMCs. The receptor set was obtained from a woman in her thirties in good health and CMV-seronegative. Each CDR3 is given with its conserved first and last residue. A D gene is named only where the DNA matches it firmly. Clone size is not always given. Where it is, it says once, few, many or a class for expanded clones.

V	J	size	D	CDR3
TRBV28	TRBJ1-2	-	TRBD1	CASSGTGGVYGYTF
TRBV5-1	TRBJ2-1	-	TRBD2	CASSSEAGGLGEQFF
TRBV5-1	TRBJ2-6	-	-	CASSLETGLGGANVLTF
TRBV28	TRBJ1-1	once	-	CASRSTGDTEAFF
TRBV14	TRBJ1-1	few	-	CASSPDSGGMNTEAFF
TRBV15	TRBJ2-1	once	TRBD1	CATSRDGQGGNEQFF
TRBV11-2	TRBJ1-2	-	-	CASSPQQGMAGYTF
TRBV29-1	TRBJ2-3	-	-	CSVEGRDPDTQYF
TRBV6-5	TRBJ2-1	-	-	CASSPDTRSYNEQFF
TRBV2	TRBJ2-1	-	TRBD2	CASRGLAGGPGPNNEQFF
TRBV7-2	TRBJ1-2	-	TRBD1	CASSQGQVYGYTF
TRBV2	TRBJ2-1	-	-	CASSELSPWSSYNEQFF
TRBV15	TRBJ2-1	-	TRBD1	CATSRTGKYNEQFF
TRBV4-1	TRBJ1-4	-	-	CASSLTGREHEKLFF
TRBV13	TRBJ2-3	-	TRBD1	CASSPGQGYSTQYF
TRBV19	TRBJ1-4	-	-	CASSIGRGDNEKLFF
TRBV9	TRBJ2-3	few	TRBD1	CASSVGVTGGGFLSDTQYF
TRBV4-1	TRBJ1-6	-	TRBD1	CASSQDREGASSPLHF
TRBV25-1	TRBJ2-3	-	-	CASSEYAGTDTQYF
TRBV19	TRBJ1-2	-	TRBD1	CASSTGQGVLRGYTF
TRBV7-2	TRBJ2-6	-	TRBD2	CASSLGGTSGGSGANVLTF
TRBV11-2	TRBJ2-2	few	TRBD1	CASSWDRGSAGELFF
TRBV18	TRBJ1-1	-	TRBD1	CASSPLPGTENTEAFF
TRBV5-1	TRBJ1-2	-	-	CASSSTVGYGYTF
TRBV18	TRBJ1-5	-	-	CASSPVLENQPQHF
TRBV6-5	TRBJ2-7	-	-	CASSSRGGEQYF
TRBV5-1	TRBJ1-2	-	TRBD1	CASSFFQGGQTRDGYTF
TRBV27	TRBJ1-1	-	TRBD1	CASRGTGGLGTEAFF
TRBV6-5	TRBJ2-5	-	TRBD1	CASSYSRTGLETQYF
TRBV6-1	TRBJ2-7	-	-	CASSETETGSYEQYF
TRBV6-6	TRBJ2-3	-	-	CASSYGRASTDTQYF
TRBV5-1	TRBJ2-3	-	TRBD2	CASSLAGGPTDTQYF
TRBV28	TRBJ1-1	-	TRBD1	CASSLLSGGQTAAFF
TRBV28	TRBJ1-2	-	-	CASSLSGSGYTF
TRBV5-1	TRBJ1-1	once	-	CASSLEGLNTEAFF
TRBV5-6	TRBJ1-1	-	-	CASSFTVEESITDTEAFF
TRBV9	TRBJ2-1	-	-	CASSVGTPSYNEQFF
TRBV5-5	TRBJ2-3	many	TRBD2	CASSLTGTSGTDTQYF
TRBV5-4	TRBJ2-1	few	TRBD2	CASSQETSGVSDNEQFF
TRBV5-6	TRBJ2-5	-	-	CASSFGTIDGETQYF
TRBV4-3	TRBJ2-7	few	TRBD1	CASSHTTGSYEQYF
TRBV19	TRBJ2-3	few	-	CASRISGDTQYF
TRBV5-6	TRBJ1-2	-	TRBD1	CASSQRTDRAYGYTF
TRBV5-5	TRBJ2-5	-	TRBD1	CASSLGTGGTETQYF
TRBV4-1	TRBJ1-6	-	-	CASSLERGLGDSPLHF
TRBV4-3	TRBJ1-2	-	TRBD1	CASSPGLGGGGYGYTF
TRBV7-2	TRBJ1-1	-	-	CASTLLAGGTEAFF
TRBV30	TRBJ2-7	-	TRBD2	CAWSVREAEQYF
TRBV6-4	TRBJ2-3	-	TRBD1	CASSPRTGLGQYF
TRBV5-1	TRBJ2-5	-	TRBD2	CASSLVSGGLPAYF
TRBV27	TRBJ2-7	-	TRBD1	CASSSGQGIGYEQYF
TRBV4-1	TRBJ1-1	-	-	CASSHQGGIWTEAFF